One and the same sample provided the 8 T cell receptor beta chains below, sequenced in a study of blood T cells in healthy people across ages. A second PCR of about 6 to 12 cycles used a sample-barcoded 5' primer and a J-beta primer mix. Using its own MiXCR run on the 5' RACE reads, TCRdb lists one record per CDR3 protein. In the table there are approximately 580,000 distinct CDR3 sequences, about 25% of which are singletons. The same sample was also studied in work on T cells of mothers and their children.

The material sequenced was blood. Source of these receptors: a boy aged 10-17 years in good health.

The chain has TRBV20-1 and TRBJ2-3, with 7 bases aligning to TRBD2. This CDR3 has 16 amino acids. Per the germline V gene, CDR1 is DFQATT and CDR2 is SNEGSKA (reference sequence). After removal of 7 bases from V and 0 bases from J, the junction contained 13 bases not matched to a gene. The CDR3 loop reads CSGSFAGESSTDTQYF. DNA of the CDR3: TGCAGTGGCTCCTTCGCGGGAGAGTCTAGCACAGATACGCAGTATTTT.

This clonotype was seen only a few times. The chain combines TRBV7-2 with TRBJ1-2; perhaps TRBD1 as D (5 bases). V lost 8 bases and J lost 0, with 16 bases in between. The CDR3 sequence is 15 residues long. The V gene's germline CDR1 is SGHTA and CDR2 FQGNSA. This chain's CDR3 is CASRPGRTANYGYTF. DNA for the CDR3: TGTGCCAGCCGACCAGGGCGCACAGCTAACTATGGCTACACCTTC. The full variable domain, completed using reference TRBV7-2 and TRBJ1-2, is GAGVSQSPSNKVTEKGKDVELRCDPISGHTALYWYRQSLGQGLEFLIYFQGNSAPDKSGLPSDRFSAERTGGSVSTLTIQRTQQEDSAVYLCASRPGRTANYGYTFGSGTRLTVV.

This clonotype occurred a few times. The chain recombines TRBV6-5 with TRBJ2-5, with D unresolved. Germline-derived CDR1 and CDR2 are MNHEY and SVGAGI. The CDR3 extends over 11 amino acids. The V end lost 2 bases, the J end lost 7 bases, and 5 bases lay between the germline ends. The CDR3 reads CASSYLGTQYF. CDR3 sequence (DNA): TGTGCCAGCAGTTACCTTGGGACCCAGTACTTC.

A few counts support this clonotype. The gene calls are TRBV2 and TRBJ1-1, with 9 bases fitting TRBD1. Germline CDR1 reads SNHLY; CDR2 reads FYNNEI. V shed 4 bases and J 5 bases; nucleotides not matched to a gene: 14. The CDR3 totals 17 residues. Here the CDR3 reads CASSGIGTGKVTTEAFF. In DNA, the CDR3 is TGTGCCAGCAGTGGAATTGGGACAGGGAAGGTGACAACTGAAGCTTTCTTT.

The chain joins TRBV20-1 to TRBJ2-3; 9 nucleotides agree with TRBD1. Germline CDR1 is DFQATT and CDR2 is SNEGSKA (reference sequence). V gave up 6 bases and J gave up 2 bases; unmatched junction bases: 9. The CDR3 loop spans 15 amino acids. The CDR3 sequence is CSAQKGQGYTDTQYF. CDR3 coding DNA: TGCAGTGCCCAAAAGGGACAGGGCTACACAGATACGCAGTATTTT.

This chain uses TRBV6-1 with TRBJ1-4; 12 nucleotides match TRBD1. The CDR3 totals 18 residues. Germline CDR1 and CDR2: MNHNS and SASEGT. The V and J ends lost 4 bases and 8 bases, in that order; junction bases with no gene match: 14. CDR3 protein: CASSVKPGQGARDEKLFF. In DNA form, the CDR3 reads TGTGCCAGCAGTGTTAAACCGGGACAGGGGGCCCGAGACGAAAAACTGTTTTTT.

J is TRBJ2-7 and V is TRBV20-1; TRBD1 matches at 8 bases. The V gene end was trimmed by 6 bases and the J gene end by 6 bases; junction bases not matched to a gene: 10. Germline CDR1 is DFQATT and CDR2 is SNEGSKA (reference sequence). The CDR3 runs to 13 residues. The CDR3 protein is CSALTGALSEQYF. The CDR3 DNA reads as TGCAGTGCCCTGACAGGGGCCCTATCCGAGCAGTACTTC.

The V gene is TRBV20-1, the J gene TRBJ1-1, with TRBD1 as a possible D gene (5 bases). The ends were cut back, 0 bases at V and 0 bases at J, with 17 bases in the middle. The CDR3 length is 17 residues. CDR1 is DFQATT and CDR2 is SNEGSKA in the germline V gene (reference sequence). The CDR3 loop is CSARDLGGLGMNTEAFF. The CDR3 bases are TGCAGTGCTAGAGATTTGGGGGGATTAGGCATGAACACTGAAGCTTTCTTT.